Sequencing of this TCR beta chain was carried out in a study of blood T cell repertoires in COVID-19. Study-wide background: The origin of the acute and convalescent COVID-19 samples was the United States, Italy and Spain. Sources were T cells, B-cell-depleted T cells, or PBMCs; the material itself was cDNA or gDNA.

The table came from immunoSEQ multiplex PCR; TCRdb's copy has only in-frame clones and leaves some out. The table shows around 110,000 clones, with roughly 78% occurring only once. This clone was recorded once. CDR1 and CDR2 (germline): SNHLY, FYNNEI. Trimming removed 7 bases at V and 4 bases at J, with 11 bases between. The CDR3 totals 12 residues. The sample was peripheral blood. The TCR was taken from a man in his 60s with active or convalescent COVID-19. This sequence joins TRBV2 and TRBJ2-7, with D tentatively TRBD2 (6 bases). CDR3 in DNA: TGTGCCAGCACGGAGGGGAGGTACGAGCAGTACTTC. Its translation: CASTEGRYEQYF.